The 7 T cell receptor beta chains below all came from one sample that was sequenced in a study of cytotoxic CD8 clonotypes in ibrutinib-treated CLL. Clones were sequenced by immunoSEQ multiplex PCR, and TCRdb holds only the in-frame ones, with some missing. The sample contains roughly 50,000 clones, roughly 57% of which appear only once. This material consisted of PBMCs, taken after 24 months of ibrutinib treatment. The receptor set was obtained from a human donor with chronic lymphocytic leukemia.

The chain links TRBV12-5 to TRBJ2-4, with D maybe TRBD1 (5 bases). The CDR3 sequence is 14 residues long. Trimming shortened V by 4 bases and J by 3 bases, and 10 bases separated the two germline ends. Germline CDR1 is LGHNT and CDR2 is FRNRAP. DNA for the CDR3: TGTGCTAGTGGTTACTGGCAGGGCAAAAACATTCAGTACTTC. Amino acid sequence: CASGYWQGKNIQYF.

Only a few counts were recorded for this clone. J is TRBJ1-5 and V is TRBV6-1; perhaps TRBD1 as D (6 bases). The CDR3 extends over 15 amino acids. Trimming removed 6 bases at V and 1 base at J, with 13 bases between. Germline assignment: CDR1 MNHNS and CDR2 SASEGT. The CDR3 here is CASSREGGSNQPQHF. CDR3 sequence (DNA): TGTGCCAGCAGCCGTGAGGGGGGAAGCAATCAGCCCCAGCATTTT.

This chain uses TRBV29-1 with TRBJ2-3; D call uncertain. Germline V gene sequence: CDR1 SQVTM, CDR2 ANQGSEA. The V and J ends lost 6 bases and 6 bases respectively, with 16 bases between them. CDR3 length: 13 residues. In nucleotides, the CDR3 is TGCAGCGTCGGTTCGGGTTTGCCGGATACGCAGTATTTT. Translating it yields CSVGSGLPDTQYF.

In its sample, this clone was seen a few times. This sequence joins TRBV2 and TRBJ2-7; 11 nucleotides line up with TRBD2. Germline V lookup: CDR1 SNHLY, CDR2 FYNNEI. Trimming cost V 4 bases and J 3 bases; bases outside gene matches: 5. The CDR3 has 15 residues. The DNA of the CDR3 is TGTGCCAGCAGTGCCACTAGCGGGGGATACTACGAGCAGTACTTC. It is translated as CASSATSGGYYEQYF.

In its sample, this clone was seen a few times. The rearrangement joins TRBV2 to TRBJ2-7; D call uncertain. CDR3 length equals 11 residues. Looked up from germline, CDR1 is SNHLY and CDR2 is FYNNEI. Trimming left V 5 bases short and J 3 bases short, with 5 bases between. This CDR3 reads CASSSYYEQYF. The CDR3 bases are TGTGCCAGCAGTTCTTACTACGAGCAGTACTTC.

Written as DNA, the CDR3 is TGCAGCGCAAGCCCCGCTACAGGGAACATTCAGTACTTC. Translating gives CSASPATGNIQYF. The V gene is TRBV29-1, the J gene TRBJ2-4, with a weak D call TRBD1 (6 bases). The CDR3 extends over 13 amino acids. Germline CDR1 is SQVTM and CDR2 is ANQGSEA. Trimming pared 7 bases from V and 7 bases from J, leaving 17 bases between. Supplemented by reference TRBV29-1 and TRBJ2-4, the full variable domain reads SAVISQKPSRDICQRGTSLTIQCQVDSQVTMMFWYRQQPGQSLTLIATANQGSEATYESGFVIDKFPISRPNLTFSTLTVSNMSPEDSSIYLCSASPATGNIQYFGAGTRLSVL.

Worth noting for this clone: This sample includes further DNA sequences coding for the same CDR3. The chain carries TRBV5-1 and TRBJ2-3; TRBD2 matches 7 bases. Trimming at V came to 0 bases and at J to 2 bases, leaving 6 bases not matched to a gene. Germline V gene data show CDR1 as SGHRS and CDR2 as YFSETQ. The CDR3 is 16 residues long. The CDR3 sequence: CASSLDSGAYTDTQYF. Written as DNA, the CDR3 is TGCGCCAGCAGCTTGGACAGCGGGGCCTACACAGATACGCAGTATTTT.